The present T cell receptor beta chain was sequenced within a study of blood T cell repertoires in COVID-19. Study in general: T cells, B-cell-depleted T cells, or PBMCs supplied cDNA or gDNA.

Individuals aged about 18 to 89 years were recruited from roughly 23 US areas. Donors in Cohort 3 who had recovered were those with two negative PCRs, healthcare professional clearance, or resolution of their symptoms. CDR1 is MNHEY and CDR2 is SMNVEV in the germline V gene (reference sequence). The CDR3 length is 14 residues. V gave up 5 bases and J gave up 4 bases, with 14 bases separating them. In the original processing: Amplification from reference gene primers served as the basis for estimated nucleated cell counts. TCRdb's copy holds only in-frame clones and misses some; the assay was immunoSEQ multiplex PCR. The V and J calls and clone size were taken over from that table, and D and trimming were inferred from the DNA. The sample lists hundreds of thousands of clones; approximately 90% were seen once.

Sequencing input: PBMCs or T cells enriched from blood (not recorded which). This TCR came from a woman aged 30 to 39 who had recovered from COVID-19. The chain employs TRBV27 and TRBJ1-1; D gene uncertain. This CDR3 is CASSQFRGGTEAFF. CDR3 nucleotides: TGTGCCAGCAGTCAATTCCGCGGTGGCACTGAAGCTTTCTTT.